This is a list of T cell receptor beta chains from one sample in a study of shared clonotypes between healthy human individuals. Sequencing used immunoSEQ multiplex PCR; TCRdb keeps in-frame clones, though not all of them. The table has 2 million to 2.5 million clones, around 92% seen once. The sequenced sample was naive CD4+ T cells from PBMCs. These receptors originate from a man younger than 35 in good health. Some clones in this sample may be carry-over from other donors' samples. The CDR3 runs from the conserved cysteine through the conserved F or W. A D gene is named only where the DNA matches it firmly. The size field is filled for only some rows; it gives once, few, many or a size class.

CDR3 DNA: TGTGCCAGCAGCTTAGACGGACTCCCGAACACCGGGGAGCTGTTTTTT
CDR3 protein: CASSLDGLPNTGELFF
V gene: TRBV11-2
J gene: TRBJ2-2
clone size: .
D gene: .

CDR3 DNA: TGTGCCAGCAGCTCTGACAGGGTTTCAAGGACCTTC
CDR3 protein: CASSSDRVSRTF
V gene: TRBV5-4
J gene: TRBJ1-2
clone size: .
D gene: TRBD1

CDR3 DNA: TGTGCCATCAGTGAGTCGATGAACAGGATCCCGTTTGAAGCTTTCTTT
CDR3 protein: CAISESMNRIPFEAFF
V gene: TRBV10-3
J gene: TRBJ1-1
clone size: few
D gene: .

CDR3 DNA: TGCGCCAGCAGCTTAACAGGGTTCAGGGTCGGAAACACCATATATTTT
CDR3 protein: CASSLTGFRVGNTIYF
V gene: TRBV5-1
J gene: TRBJ1-3
clone size: .
D gene: .

CDR3 DNA: TGTGCCAGCGCCCCCGGGACAGGCAGAGGGGTCTACGAGCAGTACTTC
CDR3 protein: CASAPGTGRGVYEQYF
V gene: TRBV25-1
J gene: TRBJ2-7
clone size: .
D gene: TRBD1

CDR3 DNA: TGTGCCAGCAGCGTAGAGCCAGGCCACGAGCAGTACTTC
CDR3 protein: CASSVEPGHEQYF
V gene: TRBV9
J gene: TRBJ2-7
clone size: .
D gene: .

CDR3 DNA: TGTGCCAGTGGACTAGCGGGAGACCACGAGCAGTACTTC
CDR3 protein: CASGLAGDHEQYF
V gene: TRBV7-9
J gene: TRBJ2-7
clone size: .
D gene: TRBD2

CDR3 DNA: TGTGCCAGCAGCCCCGGCCTGGGCGAGCAGTACTTC
CDR3 protein: CASSPGLGEQYF
V gene: TRBV7-3
J gene: TRBJ2-7
clone size: .
D gene: .

CDR3 DNA: TGTGCCAGCAGCCCTCTAGCGGGAATAACCTACAATGAGCAGTTCTTC
CDR3 protein: CASSPLAGITYNEQFF
V gene: TRBV7-3
J gene: TRBJ2-1
clone size: .
D gene: TRBD2

CDR3 DNA: TGTGCCAGCAGTAATAGACAGGGGTCCAACTATGGCTACACCTTC
CDR3 protein: CASSNRQGSNYGYTF
V gene: TRBV6-5
J gene: TRBJ1-2
clone size: .
D gene: TRBD1

CDR3 DNA: TGTGCCAGCAGAACGTCTGGAAACACCATATATTTT
CDR3 protein: CASRTSGNTIYF
V gene: TRBV6-5
J gene: TRBJ1-3
clone size: .
D gene: .

CDR3 DNA: TGCGCCAGCAGCTTTCAGCCTGAGGAGACCCAGTACTTC
CDR3 protein: CASSFQPEETQYF
V gene: TRBV5-1
J gene: TRBJ2-5
clone size: once
D gene: .

CDR3 DNA: TGCGCCAGCAGTCACATACCAGGGGAGGACACTGAAGCTTTCTTT
CDR3 protein: CASSHIPGEDTEAFF
V gene: TRBV23-1
J gene: TRBJ1-1
clone size: once
D gene: .

CDR3 DNA: TGTGCCAGCAGTGAGGGGCGGACAGGGACCTACAATGAGCAGTTCTTC
CDR3 protein: CASSEGRTGTYNEQFF
V gene: TRBV27
J gene: TRBJ2-1
clone size: .
D gene: TRBD1

CDR3 DNA: TGTGCCAGCAGCTTGCAGGGAGACTACGAGCAGTACTTC
CDR3 protein: CASSLQGDYEQYF
V gene: TRBV5-6
J gene: TRBJ2-7
clone size: .
D gene: .

CDR3 DNA: TGTGCCAGCAGCGTCCTTGCAAGAGATCGTCAGCCCCAGCATTTT
CDR3 protein: CASSVLARDRQPQHF
V gene: TRBV21-1
J gene: TRBJ1-5
clone size: .
D gene: .

CDR3 DNA: TGTGCCAGCAGCTTAGTTTTGTTAGCGGGGCCCCAAGAGACCCAGTACTTC
CDR3 protein: CASSLVLLAGPQETQYF
V gene: TRBV11-2
J gene: TRBJ2-5
clone size: .
D gene: TRBD2

CDR3 DNA: TGTGCCAGTAGTCCTACAGGGAACACTGAAGCTTTCTTT
CDR3 protein: CASSPTGNTEAFF
V gene: TRBV19
J gene: TRBJ1-1
clone size: .
D gene: .

CDR3 DNA: TGTGCCAGTACCAAGACCGTGAACACTGAAGCTTTCTTT
CDR3 protein: CASTKTVNTEAFF
V gene: TRBV19
J gene: TRBJ1-1
clone size: .
D gene: .

CDR3 DNA: TGCAGTGCCATCTCCTATGAGCAGTTCTTC
CDR3 protein: CSAISYEQFF
V gene: TRBV20-1
J gene: TRBJ2-1
clone size: .
D gene: .

CDR3 DNA: TGTGCCAGCAGCTTAGGCGACCCGGGACAGCACTACGAGCAGTACTTC
CDR3 protein: CASSLGDPGQHYEQYF
V gene: TRBV7-6
J gene: TRBJ2-7
clone size: .
D gene: TRBD1

CDR3 DNA: TGTGCCAGCAGCTCTCGGGACGGTTGGAACACTGAAGCTTTCTTT
CDR3 protein: CASSSRDGWNTEAFF
V gene: TRBV9
J gene: TRBJ1-1
clone size: .
D gene: .

CDR3 DNA: TGTGCCAGCAGCCAAGGGGCGGGAGCTAGGGAGACCCAGTACTTC
CDR3 protein: CASSQGAGARETQYF
V gene: TRBV4-2
J gene: TRBJ2-5
clone size: .
D gene: TRBD2

CDR3 DNA: TGTGCCAGTAGTAAACGGGAGGACGGGGCAACTAATGAAAAACTGTTTTTT
CDR3 protein: CASSKREDGATNEKLFF
V gene: TRBV19
J gene: TRBJ1-4
clone size: .
D gene: .

CDR3 DNA: TGCGCCAGCAGCCTGGGACTAGCGGGAACAGATACGCAGTATTTT
CDR3 protein: CASSLGLAGTDTQYF
V gene: TRBV5-1
J gene: TRBJ2-3
clone size: .
D gene: TRBD2

CDR3 DNA: TGTGCCAGCAGCTCCTCTAGCGGGAGGTCATCGGAGACCCAGTACTTC
CDR3 protein: CASSSSSGRSSETQYF
V gene: TRBV9
J gene: TRBJ2-5
clone size: .
D gene: TRBD2

CDR3 DNA: TGTGCCAGCAAGATGGAAGGGGTTGAAGCTTTCTTT
CDR3 protein: CASKMEGVEAFF
V gene: TRBV28
J gene: TRBJ1-1
clone size: few
D gene: .

CDR3 DNA: TGTGCCAGCAGCTTCAGCGGGAGTTCCACAGATACGCAGTATTTT
CDR3 protein: CASSFSGSSTDTQYF
V gene: TRBV7-3
J gene: TRBJ2-3
clone size: once
D gene: TRBD2

CDR3 DNA: TGTGCCAGCAGCCCCCGGGCGGCAGGGGGCGCGGTGGGGTTCGGTGAGCAGTTCTTC
CDR3 protein: CASSPRAAGGAVGFGEQFF
V gene: TRBV9
J gene: TRBJ2-1
clone size: .
D gene: TRBD1

CDR3 DNA: TGTGCCAGCAGTCCTGCCTCTGCAGGGTTGGGAGGGGCCTACGAGCAGTACTTC
CDR3 protein: CASSPASAGLGGAYEQYF
V gene: TRBV28
J gene: TRBJ2-7
clone size: once
D gene: TRBD2

CDR3 DNA: TGTGCCAGCAGTCCGGGGGCCCTGAACACCGGGGAGCTGTTTTTT
CDR3 protein: CASSPGALNTGELFF
V gene: TRBV7-3
J gene: TRBJ2-2
clone size: .
D gene: .

CDR3 DNA: TGCGCCAGCAGCCCGGATGGAAGCTCCTACAATGAGCAGTTCTTC
CDR3 protein: CASSPDGSSYNEQFF
V gene: TRBV5-1
J gene: TRBJ2-1
clone size: .
D gene: .

CDR3 DNA: TGTGCCAGCAGCCGTAGACAGGGTAACACTGAAGCTTTCTTT
CDR3 protein: CASSRRQGNTEAFF
V gene: TRBV5-6
J gene: TRBJ1-1
clone size: .
D gene: TRBD1

CDR3 DNA: TGTGCCAGCAGCGCCGGGACTAGCGGGAGGTTGGGGACCGGGGAGCTGTTTTTT
CDR3 protein: CASSAGTSGRLGTGELFF
V gene: TRBV9
J gene: TRBJ2-2
clone size: .
D gene: TRBD2

CDR3 DNA: TGTGCCAGCAGCGTGGGACAGATAGCCAAAAACATTCAGTACTTC
CDR3 protein: CASSVGQIAKNIQYF
V gene: TRBV27
J gene: TRBJ2-4
clone size: .
D gene: TRBD1

CDR3 DNA: TGTGCCAGCAGTTCCCATGGGGGAGGCGGCGAGCAGTACTTC
CDR3 protein: CASSSHGGGGEQYF
V gene: TRBV28
J gene: TRBJ2-7
clone size: .
D gene: .

CDR3 DNA: TGTGCCAGCAGTTCGGGCCCTAATGAAAAACTGTTTTTT
CDR3 protein: CASSSGPNEKLFF
V gene: TRBV6-5
J gene: TRBJ1-4
clone size: .
D gene: .

CDR3 DNA: TGTGCCAGCAGTGTTTCCTTTGACGCTTCAATCTCTGGAAACACCATATATTTT
CDR3 protein: CASSVSFDASISGNTIYF
V gene: TRBV6-1
J gene: TRBJ1-3
clone size: once
D gene: .

CDR3 DNA: TGTGCCAGCAGTTTATCGATGGCCAGGAGGAACACTGAAGCTTTCTTT
CDR3 protein: CASSLSMARRNTEAFF
V gene: TRBV27
J gene: TRBJ1-1
clone size: few
D gene: .

CDR3 DNA: TGCGCCAGCAGCTGGGAGATCCGCTATGGCTACACCTTC
CDR3 protein: CASSWEIRYGYTF
V gene: TRBV5-1
J gene: TRBJ1-2
clone size: .
D gene: .

CDR3 DNA: TGCGCCAGCAGCCAGCCGGGACAGTTAACCTACGAGCAGTACTTC
CDR3 protein: CASSQPGQLTYEQYF
V gene: TRBV4-1
J gene: TRBJ2-7
clone size: once
D gene: TRBD1

CDR3 DNA: TGTGCCAGCAGTTTAGGTGAGGGGTGGACTGAAGCTTTCTTT
CDR3 protein: CASSLGEGWTEAFF
V gene: TRBV28
J gene: TRBJ1-1
clone size: .
D gene: .

CDR3 DNA: TGTGCCAGTAGTCCGCGGGGACCTTATCAGCCCCAGCATTTT
CDR3 protein: CASSPRGPYQPQHF
V gene: TRBV19
J gene: TRBJ1-5
clone size: .
D gene: .

CDR3 DNA: TGTGCCAGCAGCCCTCAGACTAGCGGAGTCTACAATGAGCAGTTCTTC
CDR3 protein: CASSPQTSGVYNEQFF
V gene: TRBV5-8
J gene: TRBJ2-1
clone size: .
D gene: TRBD2

CDR3 DNA: TGCGCCAGCAGCCAACGGACTAGAGGCAATGAGCAGTTCTTC
CDR3 protein: CASSQRTRGNEQFF
V gene: TRBV5-1
J gene: TRBJ2-1
clone size: few
D gene: TRBD2

CDR3 DNA: TGTGCCAGCAGCTTAAATGGGCGGGAGGTATCAGAGACCCAGTACTTC
CDR3 protein: CASSLNGREVSETQYF
V gene: TRBV7-2
J gene: TRBJ2-5
clone size: .
D gene: TRBD2

CDR3 DNA: TGTGCCAGTAGTAGAGGGACTGGCAATCAGCCCCAGCATTTT
CDR3 protein: CASSRGTGNQPQHF
V gene: TRBV19
J gene: TRBJ1-5
clone size: .
D gene: .

CDR3 DNA: TGTGCCAGCAGCTTGGACCGGGGCGCGGGTGAAGCTTTCTTT
CDR3 protein: CASSLDRGAGEAFF
V gene: TRBV5-6
J gene: TRBJ1-1
clone size: once
D gene: .

CDR3 DNA: TGTGCCAGCAGTGGGTACAGGTCTCGCACCGGGGAGCTGTTTTTT
CDR3 protein: CASSGYRSRTGELFF
V gene: TRBV2
J gene: TRBJ2-2
clone size: .
D gene: .

CDR3 DNA: TGTGCCAGTAGAGAGGGGGCATTGGATACGCAGTATTTT
CDR3 protein: CASREGALDTQYF
V gene: TRBV19
J gene: TRBJ2-3
clone size: .
D gene: TRBD1

CDR3 DNA: TGTGCCAGCATATCAGGTGGGGGCCAGCCCCAGCATTTT
CDR3 protein: CASISGGGQPQHF
V gene: TRBV28
J gene: TRBJ1-5
clone size: .
D gene: .

CDR3 DNA: TGTGCCAGCAGCGTAGCTCTAGCGGGAACCACCGGGGAGCTGTTTTTT
CDR3 protein: CASSVALAGTTGELFF
V gene: TRBV9
J gene: TRBJ2-2
clone size: once
D gene: TRBD2

CDR3 DNA: TGCAGCGTTGAAGGCCAGGTCTCCTCCTACAATGAGCAGTTCTTC
CDR3 protein: CSVEGQVSSYNEQFF
V gene: TRBV29-1
J gene: TRBJ2-1
clone size: .
D gene: .

CDR3 DNA: TGTGCCAGCAGTCGAGGGACAGCTCACCGCCTGGGTGGGGCCAACGTCCTGACTTTC
CDR3 protein: CASSRGTAHRLGGANVLTF
V gene: TRBV4-2
J gene: TRBJ2-6
clone size: .
D gene: TRBD1

CDR3 DNA: TGTGCCAGCACTATAGGGCTAGAAGCCTCTCATACGCAGTATTTT
CDR3 protein: CASTIGLEASHTQYF
V gene: TRBV6-5
J gene: TRBJ2-3
clone size: .
D gene: .

CDR3 DNA: TGTGCCAGCAGCTTAGATCCGGGCCTGGGTATAAAACTGTTTTTT
CDR3 protein: CASSLDPGLGIKLFF
V gene: TRBV7-2
J gene: TRBJ1-4
clone size: .
D gene: .

CDR3 DNA: TGTGCCAGCAGATTAACAGGGGTGATTTCTGGGGCCAACGTCCTGACTTTC
CDR3 protein: CASRLTGVISGANVLTF
V gene: TRBV5-8
J gene: TRBJ2-6
clone size: .
D gene: TRBD1